Sequencing of this T cell receptor beta chain was carried out in a study of T cell responses to AZD1222 COVID-19 vaccine. Regarding the study as a whole: Regions 160-218 and 743-854 dominated among vaccine-associated CD4 TCRs spanning spike.

CDR1 and CDR2 from the germline V gene are LNHDA and SQIVND (reference sequence). This CDR3 contains 17 residues. Between the trimmed V and J ends, which lost 3 bases and 2 bases, there was a span of 17 bases. Produced via immunoSEQ multiplex PCR; TCRdb's table is partial and in-frame only. The sample shows roughly 170,000 clones, around nine tenths of them seen only once. This clone was observed once. As yet, its antigen is unknown. The chain carries TRBV19 and TRBJ2-1; D gene ambiguous. This clonotype was sampled from an adult in good health. Sample: peripheral blood, taken on day 0 of AZD1222 vaccination. The CDR3 region has the DNA TGTGCCAGTAGTATTTCCCTCGGGTCGGGTGCCTACAATGAGCAGTTCTTC. Translating it yields CASSISLGSGAYNEQFF.